A single sample is the source of the 30 T cell receptor beta chains below, sequenced in a study of cytomegalovirus exposure and HLA in healthy donors. Assay used: immunoSEQ multiplex PCR; TCRdb lists only in-frame clones, some missing. The sample comprises 80,000 to 95,000 clones, roughly 96% of which are singletons, and approximately 1.3% rests with the top ten. Sequencing used PBMCs. The receptor set was obtained from a woman aged 18-29 years in good health and CMV-seronegative.

Only a few counts were recorded for this clone. The chain carries TRBV19 and TRBJ1-1; 9 bases are a match to TRBD1. Germline V gene data show CDR1 as LNHDA and CDR2 as SQIVND (reference sequence). The CDR3 is 13 amino acids. J was trimmed by 3 bases and V by 10 bases; bases with no gene match: 6. The CDR3 nucleotides are TGTGCCACCTCGGGACAGGGTCACACTGAAGCTTTCTTT. It is translated as CATSGQGHTEAFF.

The chain links TRBV6-5 to TRBJ2-7, with 9 bases lining up with TRBD1. CDR1 MNHEY and CDR2 SVGAGI come from the germline V gene. This CDR3 has 15 amino acids. The trim removed 6 bases at V and 3 bases at J, leaving 9 bases unmatched. CDR3 sequence reads: CASSKSTGGVYEQYF. CDR3 DNA sequence: TGTGCCAGCAGCAAATCGACAGGGGGGGTCTACGAGCAGTACTTC.

The V gene is TRBV5-1, the J gene TRBJ2-3; 7 nucleotides line up with TRBD1. This CDR3 comprises 21 residues. Germline V gives CDR1 SGHRS, CDR2 YFSETQ. The junction had 26 bases not matched to a gene; V was cut back by 5 bases and J by 2 bases. The CDR3, as DNA: TGCGCCAGCAGGAGCTTGGTCGTATTCCATGACAGGGTCGGGCTCACAGATACGCAGTATTTT. Amino acid sequence: CASRSLVVFHDRVGLTDTQYF.

V and J are TRBV7-9 and TRBJ2-1; 9 bases are shared with TRBD2. CDR1 is SEHNR and CDR2 is FQNEAQ in the germline V gene (reference sequence). V lost 4 bases and J lost 4; bases outside the gene matches: 2. The CDR3 is 14 amino acids. The CDR3 is CASSSGLAYNEQFF. The CDR3 region has the DNA TGTGCCAGCAGCTCTGGACTAGCGTACAATGAGCAGTTCTTC.

This chain links TRBV5-8 with TRBJ2-4, with TRBD2 identical over 12 bases. Per germline, CDR1 SGHTS and CDR2 YDEGEE. The CDR3 contains 16 residues. The J segment lost 1 base and the V segment lost 4 bases, leaving 3 bases of the junction unmatched. The CDR3 DNA reads TGTGCCAGCAGCAGACTAGCGGGAGAGGCCAAAAACATTCAGTACTTC. Translation: CASSRLAGEAKNIQYF.

The chain carries TRBV28 and TRBJ2-7; 8 nucleotides line up with TRBD1. CDR3 length equals 15 residues. Losses at the gene ends were 6 bases for V and 3 bases for J; bases not matched to a gene: 10. In germline, CDR1 is MDHEN, CDR2 SYDVKM. This chain's CDR3 is CASRPWTGKGYEQYF. The CDR3 bases are TGTGCCAGCAGGCCATGGACAGGGAAAGGCTACGAGCAGTACTTC.

V and J are TRBV6-6 and TRBJ1-3; D is ambiguous. This CDR3 spans 13 amino acids. The germline V gene has CDR1 MNHNY and CDR2 SVGAGI (reference sequence). The germline V and J ends were trimmed by 5 bases and 0 bases, with 5 bases remaining between them. This chain's CDR3 is CASSLYSGNTIYF. Here the CDR3 DNA reads TGTGCCAGCAGTCTCTACTCTGGAAACACCATATATTTT.

This rearrangement joins TRBV11-3 to TRBJ2-2, with D possibly TRBD1 on 6 matching bases. The V and J ends lost 4 bases and 7 bases respectively, with 19 bases between them. Germline loops: CDR1 SGHNT, CDR2 YENEEA. CDR3 length: 16 residues. The CDR3 here is CASSSRMGQGFGELFF. The CDR3 DNA sequence: TGTGCCAGCAGCTCCAGAATGGGGCAGGGGTTCGGGGAGCTGTTTTTT.

The rearrangement joins TRBV7-9 to TRBJ2-7; the D is unclear. Between the trimmed V and J ends, which lost 3 bases and 0 bases, there was a span of 15 bases. The CDR3 is 16 residues long. Per the germline V gene, CDR1 is SEHNR and CDR2 is FQNEAQ (reference sequence). This CDR3 is CASSFVTSTSSYEQYF. For the CDR3, the DNA is TGTGCCAGCAGCTTCGTGACAAGCACAAGCTCCTACGAGCAGTACTTC.

The J gene is TRBJ2-5, the V gene TRBV18, with a tentative D call TRBD2 (5 bases). The V gene lost 9 bases and the J gene lost 4 bases, with 9 bases spanning the gap. This CDR3 has 11 residues. Germline CDR1 and CDR2: KGHSH and LQKENI. CDR3 residues: CASSGGETQYF. CDR3 nucleotide sequence: TGTGCCAGTTCAGGAGGAGAGACCCAGTACTTC.

The chain combines TRBV10-1 with TRBJ1-1; D is ambiguous. V shed 5 bases and J shed 1 base, with 8 bases lying between them. The CDR3 runs to 13 residues. Looked up from germline, CDR1 is WNHNN and CDR2 is SYGVQD (reference sequence). CDR3 amino acids: CASSTMENTEAFF. The CDR3 bases are TGCGCCAGCAGTACTATGGAGAACACTGAAGCTTTCTTT.

The chain uses TRBV9 and TRBJ2-3; TRBD2 matches at 7 bases. V was clipped by 7 bases and J by 1 base; unmatched bases: 6. The germline V gene has CDR1 SGDLS and CDR2 YYNGEE. CDR3 length: 14 residues. The CDR3 loop reads CASERLAGTDTQYF. Written as DNA, the CDR3 is TGTGCCAGCGAGAGACTAGCTGGCACAGATACGCAGTATTTT.

This clone was seen just once. The rearrangement uses TRBV10-1 and TRBJ2-3, with TRBD1 identical over 9 bases. The CDR3 loop spans 14 amino acids. The V gene's germline CDR1 is WNHNN and CDR2 SYGVQD (reference sequence). J lost 6 bases, V lost 6 bases, and 7 bases had no gene match. The CDR3 coding sequence is TGCGCCAGCAGCCAACAGGGGGCCGGGGATACGCAGTATTTT. It is translated as CASSQQGAGDTQYF.

The chain recombines TRBV7-8 with TRBJ2-7; TRBD2 matches 9 bases. The CDR3 is made up of 14 amino acids. J was trimmed by 3 bases and V by 5 bases; bases with no gene match: 5. Germline lookup yields CDR1 SGHVS and CDR2 FQNEAQ. CDR3 sequence: CASSPGLAGYEQYF. The CDR3 region has the DNA TGTGCCAGCAGCCCGGGACTAGCTGGCTACGAGCAGTACTTC.

The chain is built from TRBV28 and TRBJ2-5; possibly TRBD1 for D (6 bases). V lost 5 bases, J lost 2 bases, and 15 bases lay in between. Germline loops: CDR1 MDHEN, CDR2 SYDVKM. The CDR3 loop spans 15 amino acids. The CDR3 loop is CASSPRTVRQETQYF. DNA of the CDR3: TGTGCCAGCAGTCCACGGACAGTTAGACAAGAGACCCAGTACTTC.

The rearrangement uses TRBV5-6 and TRBJ2-3; tentatively, D is TRBD2 (6 bases). V gave up 4 bases and J gave up 3 bases, with 12 bases separating them. The CDR3 totals 14 residues. CDR1 and CDR2 (germline): SGHDT, YYEEEE. Here the CDR3 DNA reads TGTGCCAGCAGCCAGACTAGTGGAACAGATACGCAGTATTTT. Translating gives CASSQTSGTDTQYF.

This clone is a singleton in its sample. V is TRBV27 and J is TRBJ1-1; D is unresolved. The CDR3 is 12 amino acids. Trimming removed 8 bases from V and 4 bases from J, with 11 bases in between. Per germline, CDR1 MNHEY and CDR2 SMNVEV (reference sequence). DNA of the CDR3: TGTGCCAGCCGGGGTGGAGGCACTGAAGCTTTCTTT. Encoded protein: CASRGGGTEAFF.

The rearrangement joins TRBV14 to TRBJ2-5, with 7 bases that match TRBD2. CDR3 size: 17 residues. CDR1 is SGHDN, CDR2 FVKESK, per germline. V lost 5 bases and J lost 0; bases outside the gene matches: 12. The CDR3 DNA sequence: TGTGCCAGCAGCTCGACGAAGAGTCTAGCGGACCAAGAGACCCAGTACTTC. It yields the protein CASSSTKSLADQETQYF.

The chain employs TRBV6-1 and TRBJ2-7, with 7 bases lining up with TRBD1. V was clipped by 6 bases and J by 2 bases; unmatched bases: 4. The germline CDR1 and CDR2 sequences are MNHNS and SASEGT. This CDR3 contains 13 residues. The CDR3 region has the DNA TGTGCCAGCAGGAGGGACAGAGCCTACGAGCAGTACTTC. It is translated as CASRRDRAYEQYF.

The chain is built from TRBV6-6 and TRBJ2-7; D gene uncertain. The CDR3 sequence is 13 residues long. Germline values: CDR1 MNHNY, CDR2 SVGAGI (reference sequence). Trimming stripped 3 bases from V and 5 bases from J, with 11 bases between. The CDR3 coding sequence is TGTGCCAGCAGTTATATAAGCGTCCACGAGCAGTACTTC. This translates into CASSYISVHEQYF.

V usage is TRBV28 and J usage is TRBJ1-1; possible D gene TRBD1, 6 bases. The CDR3 covers 14 residues. CDR1 is MDHEN, CDR2 SYDVKM, per germline. The V end was cut by 5 bases, the J end by 4 bases, with 14 bases between. The CDR3 sequence: CASSLTGYGTEAFF. The CDR3 region has the DNA TGTGCCAGCAGTCTCACAGGGTACGGCACTGAAGCTTTCTTT.

J is TRBJ2-3 and V is TRBV7-8; no clear D. The CDR3 has 14 amino acids. V was cut by 5 bases and J by 2 bases, with 11 bases left in between. Germline V gene lookup returns CDR1 SGHVS and CDR2 FQNEAQ. The CDR3 spells CASSADSTTDTQYF. The CDR3 nucleotides are TGTGCCAGCAGCGCAGACTCGACCACAGATACGCAGTATTTT.

This clone was detected only once. This chain connects TRBV18 to TRBJ2-1; 12 bases line up with TRBD2. Germline CDR1 is KGHSH and CDR2 is LQKENI. CDR3 length: 15 amino acids. V trimming: 6 bases; J trimming: 2 bases; junction bases outside the gene matches: 2. CDR3 loop: CASSRTSGAYNEQFF. CDR3 nucleotide sequence: TGTGCCAGCTCCCGGACTAGCGGGGCCTACAATGAGCAGTTCTTC.

V and J are TRBV10-1 and TRBJ2-5; the D is unclear. CDR3 length: 11 residues. CDR1 and CDR2 (germline): WNHNN, SYGVQD (reference sequence). V lost 3 bases to trimming and J lost 4 bases, with 3 bases between them. Here the CDR3 reads CASSDGETQYF. In DNA form, the CDR3 reads TGCGCCAGCAGTGACGGAGAGACCCAGTACTTC.

The rearrangement links TRBV11-2 to TRBJ2-5; TRBD1 is a possible D gene (5 bases). Germline lookup yields CDR1 SGHAT and CDR2 FQNNGV. V was pared by 3 bases and J by 2 bases, with 13 bases between. This CDR3 has 15 amino acids. CDR3 sequence (DNA): TGTGCCAGCAGCTTTGCAGGGCTTCGGCAAGAGACCCAGTACTTC. Amino acid sequence: CASSFAGLRQETQYF. The entire variable domain, with the rest obtained from reference TRBV11-2 and TRBJ2-5, is as follows: EAGVAQSPRYKIIEKRQSVAFWCNPISGHATLYWYQQILGQGPKLLIQFQNNGVVDDSQLPKDRFSAERLKGVDSTLKIQPAKLEDSAVYLCASSFAGLRQETQYFGPGTRLLVL.

V usage is TRBV5-1 and J usage is TRBJ2-7; 8 bases match TRBD1. The CDR3 covers 14 residues. V was pared by 4 bases and J by 3 bases, with 6 bases of the junction left unmatched. CDR1 and CDR2 (germline): SGHRS, YFSETQ. The CDR3, as DNA: TGCGCCAGCAGCATGGGACAGGCTAACTACGAGCAGTACTTC. Its protein product is CASSMGQANYEQYF.

The rearrangement links TRBV7-2 to TRBJ1-2, with D uncertain. CDR1 is SGHTA, CDR2 FQGNSA, per germline. The CDR3 has 14 amino acids. Trimming pared 1 base from V and 6 bases from J, leaving 12 bases between. CDR3: CASSLGRGRDGYTF. The CDR3 coding sequence is TGTGCCAGCAGCTTAGGGCGGGGTCGAGATGGCTACACCTTC. The full variable domain, completed using reference TRBV7-2 and TRBJ1-2, is GAGVSQSPSNKVTEKGKDVELRCDPISGHTALYWYRQSLGQGLEFLIYFQGNSAPDKSGLPSDRFSAERTGGSVSTLTIQRTQQEDSAVYLCASSLGRGRDGYTFGSGTRLTVV.

V and J are TRBV5-8 and TRBJ2-7; the D gene is possibly TRBD1 (6 bases). This CDR3 is 15 amino acids long. Germline V gives CDR1 SGHTS, CDR2 YDEGEE. Deletions cut 4 bases from V and 5 bases from J, with 19 bases between. CDR3 amino acids: CASSSGGTGRDEQYF. The CDR3 DNA is TGTGCCAGCAGCAGTGGGGGAACAGGGCGGGACGAGCAGTACTTC.

CDR3 sequence (DNA): TGTGCCAGCAGTTATCCGCCTAGCTATACGCAGTATTTT. Encoded protein: CASSYPPSYTQYF. The genes are TRBV6-5 and TRBJ2-3; D perhaps matches TRBD2 (5 bases). This CDR3 region has 13 residues. The germline V gene encodes CDR1 MNHEY and CDR2 SVGAGI. Deletions cut 3 bases from V and 7 bases from J, with 11 bases between.

This sequence joins TRBV6-5 and TRBJ2-5; perhaps TRBD2 as D (6 bases). The V and J ends lost 2 bases and 4 bases respectively, with 17 bases between them. The CDR3 runs 16 residues. CDR1 MNHEY and CDR2 SVGAGI come from the germline V gene. This CDR3 reads CASSYLLAGPGETQYF. The CDR3 DNA reads as TGTGCCAGCAGTTACCTCCTCGCGGGGCCCGGAGAGACCCAGTACTTC.